This T cell receptor beta chain was documented in a study of blood T cell repertoires in COVID-19. In the study overall: The cDNA or gDNA used as material had been derived from T cells, B-cell-depleted T cells, or PBMCs.

In the authors' workflow: Estimates of nucleated cell counts were drawn from the amplification of reference gene primers. Here immunoSEQ multiplex PCR was the method, and the copy in TCRdb shows in-frame clones only, minus some. V and J calls and clone size are as listed in that table; D and trimming were resolved from the DNA. The sample records around 78,000 clones, roughly 85% being singletons. V dropped 4 bases and J dropped 5; count of bases not matched to a gene: 7. CDR1 KGHSH and CDR2 LQKENI come from the germline V gene. This CDR3 has 15 residues. This TCR was sampled from a human donor in a cohort sampled during active COVID-19. Sequenced material: peripheral blood. This sequence joins TRBV18 and TRBJ2-2; 7 bases agree with TRBD1. CDR3 protein: CASSLGQQRTGELFF. Here the CDR3 DNA reads TGTGCCAGCTCACTGGGACAGCAAAGGACCGGGGAGCTGTTTTTT.